The 26 T cell receptor beta chains below come from one sample, sequenced in a study of blood T cell repertoires in COVID-19. The assay was immunoSEQ multiplex PCR, and TCRdb's table has in-frame clones only and misses some. The sample contains 150,000 or so clones, 84% of which appear only once. Sequencing used peripheral blood. These receptors came from a man aged 18-30 years with active or convalescent COVID-19.

V usage is TRBV5-1 and J usage is TRBJ1-4, with 7 positions matching TRBD1. V was pared by 4 bases and J by 4 bases, with 4 bases of the junction left unmatched. This CDR3 region has 14 residues. CDR1 and CDR2 (germline): SGHRS, YFSETQ. The CDR3 DNA reads TGCGCCAGCAGCGAGGGACAGCTTAATGAAAAACTGTTTTTT. Amino acid sequence: CASSEGQLNEKLFF.

The rearrangement joins TRBV3-1 (or the pseudogene TRBV3-2) to TRBJ1-1, with 7 bases lining up with TRBD1. Germline loops: CDR1 LGHDT, CDR2 YNNKEL (reference sequence). The V segment lost 4 bases and the J segment 1 base; nucleotides outside the gene matches: 3. The CDR3 runs 14 residues. CDR3 nucleotide sequence: TGTGCCAGCAGCCCGGGACAGCCGAACACTGAAGCTTTCTTT. Protein sequence: CASSPGQPNTEAFF.

The chain recombines TRBV15 with TRBJ2-2; D is unclear. This CDR3 region has 15 residues. Trimming removed 0 bases from V and 4 bases from J, with 9 bases in between. Germline CDR1 and CDR2: LNHNV and YYDKDF (reference sequence). The CDR3 DNA is TGTGCCACCAGCAGAGATTGGGCAGTCACCGGGGAGCTGTTTTTT. Translation gives CATSRDWAVTGELFF.

The chain has TRBV11-2 and TRBJ2-5, with TRBD1 identical over 8 bases. The CDR3 consists of 14 residues. V dropped 1 base and J dropped 3; count of bases not matched to a gene: 1. Germline V gives CDR1 SGHAT, CDR2 FQNNGV. The DNA of the CDR3 is TGTGCCAGCAGCTTAGGGACAGGGAAAGAGACCCAGTACTTC. Its translation is CASSLGTGKETQYF.

The chain employs TRBV5-5 and TRBJ2-7, with 8 bases matching TRBD1. The CDR3 consists of 14 residues. Unmatched junction bases numbered 2, after V lost 1 base and J lost 2 bases. CDR1 and CDR2 from the germline V gene are SGHKS and YYEKEE (reference sequence). CDR3 protein: CASSLWDRTYEQYF. CDR3 bases: TGTGCCAGCAGCTTGTGGGACAGGACCTACGAGCAGTACTTC.

In this sample, this clone turned up once. The CDR3 DNA reads TGTGCCAGTAGTATGATCCGGGTCTCCACGGCCGCTAACTATGGCTACACCTTC. It is translated as CASSMIRVSTAANYGYTF. The chain uses TRBV19 and TRBJ1-2; D remains unclear. The CDR3 runs to 18 residues. The germline CDR1 and CDR2 sequences are LNHDA and SQIVND (reference sequence). V was shortened by 3 bases and J by 0 bases, with 20 bases between the two germline ends.

The gene calls are TRBV28 and TRBJ2-7; D is perhaps TRBD2 (6 bases). Trimming stripped 4 bases from V and 4 bases from J, with 20 bases between. Germline CDR1 is MDHEN and CDR2 is SYDVKM. The CDR3 is 16 residues long. The CDR3 sequence is CASSSTGDFPTYEQYF. CDR3 nucleotide sequence: TGTGCCAGCAGTTCAACGGGGGACTTTCCAACGTACGAGCAGTACTTC. The whole variable domain, filled in from reference TRBV28 and TRBJ2-7, reads DVKVTQSSRYLVKRTGEKVFLECVQDMDHENMFWYRQDPGLGLRLIYFSYDVKMKEKGDIPEGYSVSREKKERFSLILESASTNQTSMYLCASSSTGDFPTYEQYFGPGTRLTVT.

This clone showed up just once. The genes are TRBV27 and TRBJ2-7, with 9 bases fitting TRBD2. The CDR3 is 14 amino acids. Trimming took 7 bases from V and 2 from J; bases not matched to a gene: 6. Looked up from germline, CDR1 is MNHEY and CDR2 is SMNVEV (reference sequence). The CDR3 DNA sequence: TGTGCCAGCAAAAAACTAGCGGGCACCTACGAGCAGTACTTC. Its translation is CASKKLAGTYEQYF.

The chain is built from TRBV6-1 and TRBJ2-6; 7 positions agree with TRBD1. CDR1 is MNHNS and CDR2 is SASEGT in the germline V gene. The CDR3 is made up of 17 amino acids. J lost 1 base, V lost 4 bases, and 7 bases had no gene match. The CDR3: CASSGGTVISGANVLTF. The CDR3 coding sequence is TGTGCCAGCAGTGGTGGGACAGTCATTTCTGGGGCCAACGTCCTGACTTTC.

The chain uses TRBV2 and TRBJ2-2; TRBD2 aligns across 14 bases. The ends lost 8 bases at V and 5 bases at J; junction bases unmatched: 7. The CDR3 runs to 16 residues. Germline lookup yields CDR1 SNHLY and CDR2 FYNNEI. This CDR3 reads CASERTSGGPTGELFF. CDR3 coding DNA: TGTGCCAGCGAGAGGACTAGCGGGGGGCCTACCGGGGAGCTGTTTTTT.

This chain uses TRBV5-1 with TRBJ1-1, with D possibly matching TRBD1 (5 bases). The CDR3 runs 11 residues. Germline V gene lookup returns CDR1 SGHRS and CDR2 YFSETQ. V was clipped by 3 bases and J by 7 bases, with 7 bases between them. The DNA of the CDR3 is TGCGCCAGCAGCTACGACAGTGAAGCTTTCTTT. Amino acid sequence: CASSYDSEAFF.

The rearrangement uses TRBV9 and TRBJ2-3; 7 nucleotides line up with TRBD2. The junction had 9 bases not matched to a gene; V was cut back by 4 bases and J by 4 bases. The CDR3 sequence is 15 residues long. CDR1 is SGDLS and CDR2 is YYNGEE in the germline V gene. This CDR3 is CASSLRTSNSDTQYF. CDR3 in DNA: TGTGCCAGCAGCCTACGGACTAGTAACTCAGATACGCAGTATTTT.

V usage is TRBV3-1 (or the pseudogene TRBV3-2) and J usage is TRBJ1-6; D is undetermined. In germline, CDR1 is LGHDT, CDR2 YNNKEL (reference sequence). The CDR3 sequence is 17 residues long. The V gene lost 0 bases and the J gene lost 1 base, with 10 bases spanning the gap. This chain's CDR3 is CASSQERGGSYNSPLHF. CDR3 DNA sequence: TGTGCCAGCAGCCAAGAGCGCGGTGGTTCCTATAATTCACCCCTCCACTTT.

The genes are TRBV5-1 and TRBJ1-1, with 9 bases lining up with TRBD1. Trimming took 2 bases from V and 1 from J; bases not matched to a gene: 3. CDR1 SGHRS and CDR2 YFSETQ come from the germline V gene. This CDR3 spans 15 amino acids. The CDR3 sequence: CASSFLTGGNTEAFF. CDR3 bases: TGCGCCAGCAGCTTCCTGACAGGGGGGAACACTGAAGCTTTCTTT.

This sequence joins TRBV5-1 and TRBJ2-1; 7 nucleotides agree with TRBD2. After removal of 3 bases from V and 1 base from J, the junction contained 4 bases not matched to a gene. This CDR3 has 15 amino acids. Germline lookup yields CDR1 SGHRS and CDR2 YFSETQ. CDR3 coding DNA: TGCGCCAGCAGCTCGGCGGGGGAGTCCTACAATGAGCAGTTCTTC. It specifies CASSSAGESYNEQFF.

This rearrangement joins TRBV27 to TRBJ2-1, with a weak D call TRBD1 (6 bases). V was trimmed by 4 bases and J by 5 bases, leaving 12 bases between them. Germline V gene lookup returns CDR1 MNHEY and CDR2 SMNVEV (reference sequence). The CDR3 runs 14 residues. This chain's CDR3 is CASSSTGTNNEQFF. DNA for the CDR3: TGTGCCAGCAGTTCTACCGGGACAAACAATGAGCAGTTCTTC.

CDR3 loop: CASRESGAGLRYEQYF. CDR3 sequence (DNA): TGTGCCAGCAGAGAATCTGGAGCGGGATTAAGGTACGAGCAGTACTTC. V and J are TRBV28 and TRBJ2-7, with 7 bases that match TRBD2. Unmatched junction bases numbered 15, after V lost 6 bases and J lost 4 bases. Germline V gives CDR1 MDHEN, CDR2 SYDVKM. The CDR3 is made up of 16 amino acids.

V and J are TRBV27 and TRBJ1-6; D is unresolved. Looked up from germline, CDR1 is MNHEY and CDR2 is SMNVEV (reference sequence). The CDR3 totals 12 residues. The V end lost 3 bases, the J end lost 7 bases, and 4 bases lay between the germline ends. For the CDR3, the DNA is TGTGCCAGCAGTTTCGAGAATTCACCCCTCCACTTT. Translated, it gives CASSFENSPLHF.

The gene calls are TRBV7-8 and TRBJ2-7, with TRBD2 as a possible D gene (6 bases). The ends were cut back, 1 base at V and 4 bases at J, with 14 bases in the middle. The CDR3 runs 15 residues. Germline V gene lookup returns CDR1 SGHVS and CDR2 FQNEAQ. The CDR3 reads CASSLVGGESYEQYF. The CDR3 DNA reads as TGTGCCAGCAGCTTAGTAGGAGGGGAATCGTACGAGCAGTACTTC.

The rearrangement uses TRBV7-9 and TRBJ2-1; a weak D match, TRBD2 (6 bases). The germline gives CDR1 SEHNR, CDR2 FQNEAQ (reference sequence). V gave up 5 bases and J gave up 5 bases, with 16 bases separating them. CDR3 length equals 15 residues. CDR3 nucleotide sequence: TGTGCCAGCAGCCCACCGGGACTGCTGAACAATGAGCAGTTCTTC. Translation: CASSPPGLLNNEQFF. Full variable domain (outside the CDR3, taken from reference TRBV7-9 and TRBJ2-1): DTGVSQNPRHKITKRGQNVTFRCDPISEHNRLYWYRQTLGQGPEFLTYFQNEAQLEKSRLLSDRFSAERPKGSFSTLEIQRTEQGDSAMYLCASSPPGLLNNEQFFGPGTRLTVL.

V and J are TRBV28 and TRBJ2-1; 13 nucleotides match TRBD2. V shed 6 bases and J 5 bases; nucleotides not matched to a gene: 10. CDR3 length equals 17 residues. The germline V gene encodes CDR1 MDHEN and CDR2 SYDVKM. CDR3 in amino acids: CASSRIRLAGGDNEQFF. The CDR3 DNA reads TGTGCCAGCAGCCGGATCCGACTAGCGGGAGGCGACAATGAGCAGTTCTTC.

This chain joins TRBV5-1 and TRBJ2-3, with 9 bases aligning to TRBD2. The V gene's germline CDR1 is SGHRS and CDR2 YFSETQ. Unmatched junction bases numbered 4, after V lost 5 bases and J lost 3 bases. The CDR3 is 14 residues long. The CDR3 reads CASSSGSGTDTQYF. The CDR3 DNA reads TGCGCCAGCAGTAGCGGGAGCGGGACAGATACGCAGTATTTT.

This clone was observed a single time. This chain joins TRBV4-3 and TRBJ1-3; 7 nucleotides agree with TRBD1. Germline V gene lookup returns CDR1 LGHNA and CDR2 YSLEER. V gave up 0 bases and J gave up 0 bases; unmatched junction bases: 8. The CDR3 consists of 18 residues. This chain's CDR3 is CASSQDRETGSSGNTIYF. The CDR3 bases are TGCGCCAGCAGCCAAGATCGGGAGACAGGGTCCTCTGGAAACACCATATATTTT.

By proportion, this clone is medium-sized. The chain joins TRBV9 to TRBJ2-2, with D perhaps matching TRBD2 (6 bases). The V and J ends lost 3 bases and 2 bases respectively, with 14 bases between them. Germline CDR1 SGDLS, CDR2 YYNGEE. The CDR3 covers 16 residues. The CDR3: CASSALGDSNTGELFF. As DNA, the CDR3 is TGTGCCAGCAGCGCACTGGGGGACTCCAACACCGGGGAGCTGTTTTTT.

The rearrangement joins TRBV9 to TRBJ2-3, with 14 bases identical to TRBD2. The CDR3 is 15 residues long. The germline CDR1 and CDR2 sequences are SGDLS and YYNGEE. The V and J ends lost 4 bases and 7 bases, in that order; junction bases with no gene match: 5. The DNA for the CDR3 is TGTGCCAGCAGCCGACTAGCGGGGGGGCTGTATACGCAGTATTTT. Amino acid sequence: CASSRLAGGLYTQYF.

The chain uses TRBV10-1 and TRBJ2-4, with 7 bases aligning to TRBD2. The CDR3 has 18 amino acids. Germline V lookup: CDR1 WNHNN, CDR2 SYGVQD (reference sequence). V was pared by 3 bases and J by 0 bases, with 11 bases of the junction left unmatched. The CDR3 is CASSEKRGLNLAKNIQYF. DNA of the CDR3: TGCGCCAGCAGTGAAAAGCGGGGCCTTAACTTAGCCAAAAACATTCAGTACTTC.